This entry describes one TCR beta chain. This clone occurred once. It has no known antigen specificity. Base qualities were left out, and no much larger clone turns up one base away. The CDR3 numbers 15 residues from cysteine through phenylalanine. Kept here is only the CDR3 DNA, which spans 45 bases and is read in frame from base 1. The germline V gene sets CDR1 to KGHSH and CDR2 to LQKENI. V ends up 2 bases short and J 7 bases short, with an unmatched junction base count of 7. The CDR3 regions of human TCRbeta chains were subjected to immunosequencing. Turning to the authors' computational methods: Repertoire TCRs were checked for matches against a reference library of SARS-CoV-2-specific TCRs that had been generated using the MIRA antigen-specificity platform. Breadth was defined as the fraction of unique TCRs that were SARS-CoV-2-associated. Depth was defined as the fraction of total T cells that were SARS-CoV-2-associated. Each spike-specific TCR was assigned to its reactive spike region and to a CD4 or CD8 class using the MIRA data. Log10-transformed breadth and depth values were compared by one-way ANOVA with Sidak's multiple comparisons tests. TCRdb took over this immuneACCESS table, retaining in-frame rearrangements with V and J assigned. Such tables are incomplete; in checked studies, under half of the missing clones stem from an unresolved V gene, and the remainder is unexplained. Clone size and V and J calls were adopted from that table, with D and trimming inferred from the DNA. The sample table holds about 120,000 clones, of which roughly 90% were seen once. Jointly, the top ten make up 4.2% of the sample.

This specimen's time point label, interpreted: about 28 days (+/-7) after the second vaccine dose. The treatment or condition label here, explained by the study, means: meningococcal conjugate vaccine given as trial control. Vaccinee samples were obtained from the UK trials COV001 and COV002, which included a single-blind randomized controlled phase 2/3 trial of AZD1222 (ChAdOx1 nCoV-19) in healthy adults. For TCRbeta chain sequencing, PBMC samples were collected from trial participants at day 0 and at day 28 after the second dose. This sample is part of a study of T cell responses to AZD1222 COVID-19 vaccine (dated by TCRdb to the early 2020s). Some background on the complete study: A total of about 240 trial participants underwent TCR sequencing, of whom some 210 received two doses of AZD1222 and some 25 received two doses of the MenACWY control vaccine. Trial participants were enrolled into age subgroups of 18-55, 56-69 and 70-plus years, which contained around 150, 29 and 61 TCR-sequenced participants, respectively.

What the work shows at the level of the full study, not this receptor alone: Conclusions about previously exposed vaccinees are limited because only a handful of AZD1222 recipients were SARS-CoV-2 seropositive at baseline. CD4 TCRs associated with the vaccine covered the entire spike protein, and the dominant responses were in regions 160-218 and 743-854. After two AZD1222 doses, spike-specific TCR breadth and depth were significantly higher than at day 0 and than in MenACWY recipients. The 56-69-year group was small, and its depth increase did not reach significance, likely because of low power. Participants were mostly white British, with more females than males. The authors suggested clonal diversity may have been underestimated. Because no samples from the day 14 peak response were available, repertoires could be characterized only after the peak T cell response. Reportedly, close to half of the unique spike-specific TCRs recognized epitopes lying outside the regions that are mutated in the B.1.351 and B.1.1.7 variants.

The sequence joins TRBV18 to TRBJ1-4, with 7 bases aligning to TRBD1. The input for sequencing was peripheral blood, taken 28 days after the second dose of the MenACWY control vaccine. The TCR originated in an adult who received the MenACWY meningococcal vaccine as a control. The CDR3 loop reads CASSPKQGTVEKLFF. The DNA is as follows: TGTGCCAGCTCACCAAAACAGGGGACGGTTGAAAAACTGTTTTTT.